The 5 T cell receptor beta chains below were found in one sample sequenced in a study of CD8+ T cells in alopecia areata. RNA extraction was followed by reverse transcription into cDNA, which acted as the sequencing template. Using immunoSEQ multiplex PCR, the repertoire was profiled, and TCRdb retains in-frame clones only, with some absent. The repertoire includes 140,000 to 150,000 clones, around half of them detected once, and about a sixth sits in the top ten. Treatment in this sample: oral pan-JAK inhibitor, 5-10 mg twice daily. The sample was CD8+ T cells sorted from blood, taken at week 4, from a patient treated with tofacitinib. The origin of the receptors is a human donor with alopecia areata.

V and J are TRBV29-1 and TRBJ1-1; 8 bases are shared with TRBD1. With 4 bases clipped from V and 2 bases from J, the junction kept 9 bases outside the gene matches. This CDR3 has 15 amino acids. Per the germline V gene, CDR1 is SQVTM and CDR2 is ANQGSEA. CDR3 protein: CSVAPGQGLNTEAFF. Here the CDR3 DNA reads TGCAGCGTTGCGCCCGGACAGGGATTAAACACTGAAGCTTTCTTT.

This clone was counted a few times. This chain uses TRBV29-1 with TRBJ2-7; D is unclear. CDR1 and CDR2 from the germline V gene are SQVTM and ANQGSEA. V lost 1 base and J lost 0, with 4 bases in between. This CDR3 contains 12 residues. This chain's CDR3 is CSVEAPSYEQYF. CDR3 nucleotides: TGCAGCGTTGAAGCTCCCTCCTACGAGCAGTACTTC.

This chain uses TRBV7-9 with TRBJ2-7; possibly TRBD1 or TRBD2 for D (5 bases each). Looked up from germline, CDR1 is SEHNR and CDR2 is FQNEAQ (reference sequence). Trimming left V 7 bases short and J 4 bases short, with 11 bases between. The CDR3 extends over 12 amino acids. In DNA form, the CDR3 reads TGTGCCAGCACCTCGAGGGGTTACGAGCAGTACTTC. It yields the protein CASTSRGYEQYF.

The rearrangement uses TRBV27 and TRBJ2-3; 8 nucleotides align to TRBD1. The ends lost 4 bases at V and 2 bases at J; junction bases unmatched: 5. Germline loops: CDR1 MNHEY, CDR2 SMNVEV (reference sequence). The CDR3 totals 15 residues. The CDR3 nucleotides are TGTGCCAGCAGTTCCGACAGGGGACTCACAGATACGCAGTATTTT. Protein: CASSSDRGLTDTQYF.

The CDR3 sequence: CASSLEYNTEAFF. CDR3 DNA: TGTGCCAGCAGCTTAGAATATAACACTGAAGCTTTCTTT. This chain links TRBV7-6 with TRBJ1-1; D is undetermined. Germline V gene lookup returns CDR1 SGHVS and CDR2 FNYEAQ. Trimming left V 1 base short and J 2 bases short, with 5 bases between. CDR3 size: 13 residues.